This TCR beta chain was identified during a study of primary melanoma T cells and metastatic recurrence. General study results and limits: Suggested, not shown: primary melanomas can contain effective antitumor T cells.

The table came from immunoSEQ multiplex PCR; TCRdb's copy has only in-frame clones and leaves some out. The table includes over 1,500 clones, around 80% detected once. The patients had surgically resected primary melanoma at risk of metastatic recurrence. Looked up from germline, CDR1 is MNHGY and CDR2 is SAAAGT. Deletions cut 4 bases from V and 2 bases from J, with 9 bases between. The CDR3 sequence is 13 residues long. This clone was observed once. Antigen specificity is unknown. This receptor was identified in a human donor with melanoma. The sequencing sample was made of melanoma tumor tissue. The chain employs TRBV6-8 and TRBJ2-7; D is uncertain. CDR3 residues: CASSSSLAYEQYF. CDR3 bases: TGTGCCAGCAGTTCATCGCTAGCCTACGAGCAGTACTTC.